The TCR beta chain described here comes from a study of blood T cell repertoires in COVID-19. Study summary: Italy, Spain and the United States were the sources of the convalescent and acute COVID-19 samples. T cells, B-cell-depleted T cells, or PBMCs supplied cDNA or gDNA.

In the source study's methods: Nucleated cell counts were estimated from reference gene primer amplification. Repertoires were generated with immunoSEQ multiplex PCR, while TCRdb's copy carries only in-frame clones and drops some. V and J calls and clone size are as listed in that table; D and trimming were resolved from the DNA. This table holds approximately 110,000 clones, around 70% found once. The germline CDR1 and CDR2 sequences are SNHLY and FYNNEI. V shed 2 bases, J shed 5 bases, and the junction held 6 bases outside the gene matches. The CDR3 sequence is 15 residues long. Input material: peripheral blood. The origin of this receptor is a man older than 75 with COVID-19, enrolled during active disease. The genes are TRBV2 and TRBJ2-5, with 9 bases that match TRBD1. The CDR3 nucleotides are TGTGCCAGCAGTGAACCCACAGGGGGCAGCGAGACCCAGTACTTC. This gives the protein CASSEPTGGSETQYF. Drawing the rest from reference TRBV2 and TRBJ2-5, the complete variable domain is EPEVTQTPSHQVTQMGQEVILRCVPISNHLYFYWYRQILGQKVEFLVSFYNNEISEKSEIFDDQFSVERPDGSNFTLKIRSTKLEDSAMYFCASSEPTGGSETQYFGPGTRLLVL.